This T cell receptor beta chain was identified in a study of blood T cell repertoires in COVID-19. This clone appeared a few times. Sequenced by immunoSEQ multiplex PCR; TCRdb stores in-frame clones only, minus some. The sample contains 150,000 to 200,000 clones, about 85% of which appear only once. The specimen was peripheral blood. The source of this sequence is a woman in her seventies with COVID-19, enrolled during active disease.

The DNA of the CDR3 is TGTGCCAGCAGCGGTAGACTAGCGGGGAGAGAGACCCAGTACTTC. This encodes CASSGRLAGRETQYF. The rearrangement joins TRBV5-4 to TRBJ2-5, with 11 bases identical to TRBD2. This CDR3 region has 15 residues. Germline assignment: CDR1 SGHNT and CDR2 YYREEE (reference sequence). With 4 bases clipped from V and 4 bases from J, the junction kept 6 bases outside the gene matches.